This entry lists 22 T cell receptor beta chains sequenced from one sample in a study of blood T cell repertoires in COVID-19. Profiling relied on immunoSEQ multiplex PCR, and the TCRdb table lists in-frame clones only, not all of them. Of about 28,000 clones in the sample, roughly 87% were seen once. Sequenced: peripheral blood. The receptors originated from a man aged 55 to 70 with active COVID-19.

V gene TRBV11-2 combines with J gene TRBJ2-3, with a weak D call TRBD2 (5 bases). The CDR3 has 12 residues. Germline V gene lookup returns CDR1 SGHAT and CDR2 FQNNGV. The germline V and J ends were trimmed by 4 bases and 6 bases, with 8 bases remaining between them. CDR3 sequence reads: CASSSQRDTQYF. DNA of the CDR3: TGTGCCAGCAGCTCCCAGCGGGATACGCAGTATTTT.

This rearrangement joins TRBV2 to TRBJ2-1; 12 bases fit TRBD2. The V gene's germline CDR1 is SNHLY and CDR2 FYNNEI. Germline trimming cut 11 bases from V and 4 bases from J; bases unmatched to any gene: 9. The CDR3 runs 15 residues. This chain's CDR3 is CARSSGGAPYNEQFF. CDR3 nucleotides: TGTGCCCGTTCTAGCGGGGGGGCTCCTTACAATGAGCAGTTCTTC.

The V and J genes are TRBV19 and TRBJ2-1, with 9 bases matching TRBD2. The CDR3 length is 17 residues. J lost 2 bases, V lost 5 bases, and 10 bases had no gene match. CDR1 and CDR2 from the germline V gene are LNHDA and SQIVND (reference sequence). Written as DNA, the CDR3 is TGTGCCAGTAGTCCATCCAGCGGGGGGAGGGCCTACAATGAGCAGTTCTTC. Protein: CASSPSSGGRAYNEQFF.

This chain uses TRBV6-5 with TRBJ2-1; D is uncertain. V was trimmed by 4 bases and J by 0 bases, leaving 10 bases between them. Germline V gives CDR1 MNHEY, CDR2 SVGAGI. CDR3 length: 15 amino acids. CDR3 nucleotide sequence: TGTGCCAGCAGTTTAGACCGGAGCTCCTACAATGAGCAGTTCTTC. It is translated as CASSLDRSSYNEQFF.

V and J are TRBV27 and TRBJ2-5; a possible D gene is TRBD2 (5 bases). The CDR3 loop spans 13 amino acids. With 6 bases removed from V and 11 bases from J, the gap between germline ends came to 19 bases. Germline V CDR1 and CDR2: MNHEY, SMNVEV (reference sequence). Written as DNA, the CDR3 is TGTGCCAGCAGCCCGGGATCAGCGTTCGGGCAGTACTTC. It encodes CASSPGSAFGQYF.

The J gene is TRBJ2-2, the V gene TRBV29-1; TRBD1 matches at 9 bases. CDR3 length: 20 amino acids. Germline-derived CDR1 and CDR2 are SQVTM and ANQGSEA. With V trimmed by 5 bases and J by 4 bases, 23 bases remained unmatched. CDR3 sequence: CSVTRRLGTGRAEGTGELFF. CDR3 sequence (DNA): TGCAGCGTTACAAGGAGGTTGGGGACAGGGAGGGCTGAAGGCACCGGGGAGCTGTTTTTT.

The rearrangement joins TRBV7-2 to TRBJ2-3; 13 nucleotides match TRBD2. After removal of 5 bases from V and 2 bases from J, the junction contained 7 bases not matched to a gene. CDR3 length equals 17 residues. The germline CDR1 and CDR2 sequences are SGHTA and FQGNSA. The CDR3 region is CASSLWTSGGFTDTQYF. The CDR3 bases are TGTGCCAGCAGCCTGTGGACTAGCGGGGGATTCACAGATACGCAGTATTTT.

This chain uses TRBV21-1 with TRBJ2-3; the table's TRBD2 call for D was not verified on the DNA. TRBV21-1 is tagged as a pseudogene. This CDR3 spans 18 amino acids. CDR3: CASSPPPGLAGGGGTQYF. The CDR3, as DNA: TGTGCCAGCAGCCCTCCCCCGGGACTAGCGGGGGGTGGTGGTACGCAGTATTTT.

CDR3 in DNA: TGTGCCATCAGTGAGTCGACTAGCCTTCAGCCCCAGCATTTT. This codes for CAISESTSLQPQHF. The rearrangement uses TRBV10-3 and TRBJ1-5; unclear D gene. The CDR3 runs 14 residues. V was trimmed by 0 bases and J by 6 bases, leaving 9 bases between them. Germline loops: CDR1 ENHRY, CDR2 SYGVKD.

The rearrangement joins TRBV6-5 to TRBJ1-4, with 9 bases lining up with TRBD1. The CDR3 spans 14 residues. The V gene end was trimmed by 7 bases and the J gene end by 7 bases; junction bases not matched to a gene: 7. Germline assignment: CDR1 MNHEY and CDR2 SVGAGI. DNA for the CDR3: TGTGCCAGCATGGGAGGGACAGGGTTTGAAAAACTGTTTTTT. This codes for CASMGGTGFEKLFF.

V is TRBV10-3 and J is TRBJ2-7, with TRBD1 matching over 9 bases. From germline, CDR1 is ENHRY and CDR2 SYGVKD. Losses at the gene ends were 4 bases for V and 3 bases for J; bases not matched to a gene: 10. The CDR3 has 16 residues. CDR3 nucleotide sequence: TGTGCCATCAGTGGGACAGGGGCGCTTGGTATCTACGAGCAGTACTTC. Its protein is CAISGTGALGIYEQYF.

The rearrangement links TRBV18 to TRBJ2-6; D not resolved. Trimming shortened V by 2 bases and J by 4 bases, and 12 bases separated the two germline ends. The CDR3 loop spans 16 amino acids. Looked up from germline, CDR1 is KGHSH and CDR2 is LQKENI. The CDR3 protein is CASSPFQVSGANVLTF. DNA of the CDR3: TGTGCCAGCTCACCATTCCAGGTGTCAGGGGCCAACGTCCTGACTTTC.

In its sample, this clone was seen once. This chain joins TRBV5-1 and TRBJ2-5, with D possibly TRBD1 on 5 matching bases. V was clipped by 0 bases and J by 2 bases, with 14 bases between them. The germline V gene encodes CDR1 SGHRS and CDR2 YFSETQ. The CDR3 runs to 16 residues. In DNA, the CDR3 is TGCGCCAGCAGCTTGGGGGGCACTCGCATACAAGAGACCCAGTACTTC. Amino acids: CASSLGGTRIQETQYF.

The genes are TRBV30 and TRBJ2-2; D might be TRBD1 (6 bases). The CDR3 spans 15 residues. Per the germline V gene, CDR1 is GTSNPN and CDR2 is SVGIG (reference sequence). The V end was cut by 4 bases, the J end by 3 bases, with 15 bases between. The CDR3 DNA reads TGTGCCTGGAATAATTGGGGGCGTTACACCGGGGAGCTGTTTTTT. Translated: CAWNNWGRYTGELFF.

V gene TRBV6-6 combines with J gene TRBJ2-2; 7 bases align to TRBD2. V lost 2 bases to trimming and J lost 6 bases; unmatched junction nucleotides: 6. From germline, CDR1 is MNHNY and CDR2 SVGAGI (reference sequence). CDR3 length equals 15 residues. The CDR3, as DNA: TGTGCCAGCAGTTACGGTCGGGGGGAAGCCGGGGAGCTGTTTTTT. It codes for CASSYGRGEAGELFF.

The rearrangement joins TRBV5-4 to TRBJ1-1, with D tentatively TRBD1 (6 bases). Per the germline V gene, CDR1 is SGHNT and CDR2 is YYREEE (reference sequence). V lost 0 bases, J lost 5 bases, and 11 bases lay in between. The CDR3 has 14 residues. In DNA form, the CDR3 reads TGTGCCAGCAGCTTGGCCGGGGGGCTTACTGAAGCTTTCTTT. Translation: CASSLAGGLTEAFF.

The CDR3 loop reads CASSLFRSQPQHF. DNA of the CDR3: TGTGCCAGCAGCTTATTCCGCAGTCAGCCCCAGCATTTT. The chain carries TRBV7-8 and TRBJ1-5; no firm D call. The CDR3 contains 13 residues. Trimming took off 2 bases at V and 6 bases at J, with 8 bases between the two ends. CDR1 and CDR2 from the germline V gene are SGHVS and FQNEAQ.

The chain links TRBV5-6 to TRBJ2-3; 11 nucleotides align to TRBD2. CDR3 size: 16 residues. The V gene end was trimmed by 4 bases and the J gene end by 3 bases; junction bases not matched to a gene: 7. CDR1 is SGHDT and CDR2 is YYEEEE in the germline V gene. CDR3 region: CASSLRLAGRTDTQYF. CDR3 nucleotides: TGTGCCAGCAGCCTCAGACTAGCGGGGCGTACAGATACGCAGTATTTT.

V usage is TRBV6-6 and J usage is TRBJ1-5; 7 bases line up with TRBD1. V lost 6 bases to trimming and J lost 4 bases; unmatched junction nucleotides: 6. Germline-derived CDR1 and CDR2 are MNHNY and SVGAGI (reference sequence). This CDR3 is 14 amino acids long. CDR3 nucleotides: TGTGCCAGCAGCCTGGGACAGCTTAATCAGCCCCAGCATTTT. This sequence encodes CASSLGQLNQPQHF.

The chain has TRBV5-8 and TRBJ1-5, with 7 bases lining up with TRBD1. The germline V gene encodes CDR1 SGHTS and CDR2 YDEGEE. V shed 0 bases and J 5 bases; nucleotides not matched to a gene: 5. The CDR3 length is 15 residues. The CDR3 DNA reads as TGTGCCAGCAGCTTGGAGACAGGGAACGATCAGCCCCAGCATTTT. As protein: CASSLETGNDQPQHF.

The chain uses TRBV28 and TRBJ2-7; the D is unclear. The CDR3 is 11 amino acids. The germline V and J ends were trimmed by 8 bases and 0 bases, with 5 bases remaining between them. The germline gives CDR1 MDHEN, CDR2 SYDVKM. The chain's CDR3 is CASGSSYEQYF. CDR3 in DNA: TGTGCCAGCGGTAGCTCCTACGAGCAGTACTTC.

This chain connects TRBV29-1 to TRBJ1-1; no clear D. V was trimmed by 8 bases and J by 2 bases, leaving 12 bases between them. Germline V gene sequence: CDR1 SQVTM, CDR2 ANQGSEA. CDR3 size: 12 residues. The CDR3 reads CSIFGHNTEAFF. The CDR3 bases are TGCAGCATATTTGGGCATAACACTGAAGCTTTCTTT.